This TCR beta chain was obtained from a study of sequential checkpoint blockade in melanoma. Sequencing was performed with immunoSEQ multiplex PCR; in TCRdb, only in-frame clones are kept and a portion is missing. The sample holds approximately 23,000 clones, 65% to 90% seen once. The germline V gene encodes CDR1 LGHNA and CDR2 YSLEER. The CDR3 length is 16 residues. Deletions cut 0 bases from V and 0 bases from J, with 12 bases between. Treatment meaning: randomized to nivolumab then ipilimumab (arm A) or the reverse (arm B). The sample in question was CD8+ T cells sorted from blood (inferred from file names), obtained from a patient given nivolumab and ipilimumab in sequence. The chain couples TRBV4-3 to TRBJ2-7; weak D call: TRBD2 (6 bases). The TCR originated in a human donor with melanoma. The CDR3 loop reads CASSQEWFGSSYEQYF. The DNA of the CDR3 is TGCGCCAGCAGCCAAGAATGGTTCGGGAGCTCCTACGAGCAGTACTTC.